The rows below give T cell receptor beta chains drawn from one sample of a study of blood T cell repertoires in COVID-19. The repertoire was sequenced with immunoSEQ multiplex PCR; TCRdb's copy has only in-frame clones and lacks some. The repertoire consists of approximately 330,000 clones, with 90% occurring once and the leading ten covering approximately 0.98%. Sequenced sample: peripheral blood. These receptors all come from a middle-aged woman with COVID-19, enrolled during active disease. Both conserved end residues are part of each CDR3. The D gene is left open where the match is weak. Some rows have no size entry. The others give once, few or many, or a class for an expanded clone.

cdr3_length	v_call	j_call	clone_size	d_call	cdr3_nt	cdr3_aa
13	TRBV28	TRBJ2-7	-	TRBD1	TGTGCCAGCACAGGACAGGGAAGGGACGAGCAGTACTTC	CASTGQGRDEQYF
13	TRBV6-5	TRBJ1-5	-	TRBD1	TGTGCCAGCAGAGACAGGGGCAATCAGCCCCAGCATTTT	CASRDRGNQPQHF
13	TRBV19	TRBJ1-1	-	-	TGTGCCAGTAGTATACAGGTAGCGGGTGAAGCTTTCTTT	CASSIQVAGEAFF
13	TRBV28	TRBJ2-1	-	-	TGTGCCAGCAGCAGGGAAATCTACAATGAGCAGTTCTTC	CASSREIYNEQFF
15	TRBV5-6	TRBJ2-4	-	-	TGTGCCAGCAGCTTGCTCAGGGGAGACAAAAACATTCAGTACTTC	CASSLLRGDKNIQYF
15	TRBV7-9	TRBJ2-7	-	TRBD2	TGTGCCAGCAGCCGGACTAGCGGGGACCCTAACGAGCAGTACTTC	CASSRTSGDPNEQYF
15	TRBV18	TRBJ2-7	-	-	TGTGCCAGCTCACCGAATACAGGGAACCCCTACGAGCAGTACTTC	CASSPNTGNPYEQYF
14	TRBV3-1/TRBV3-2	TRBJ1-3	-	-	TGTGCCAGCAGCCTGAGGACAACTGGAAACACCATATATTTT	CASSLRTTGNTIYF
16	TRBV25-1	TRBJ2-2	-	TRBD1	TGTGCCAGCAGACAGTCCGGGACAGGGATCACCGGGGAGCTGTTTTTT	CASRQSGTGITGELFF
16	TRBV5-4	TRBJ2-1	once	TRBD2	TGTGCCAGCAGCTTGGCTATGTCTAGCGGAAACGATGAGCAGTTCTTC	CASSLAMSSGNDEQFF
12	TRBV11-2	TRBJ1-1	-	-	TGTGCCAGCAGCCCTAACCGCGTTGAAGCTTTCTTT	CASSPNRVEAFF
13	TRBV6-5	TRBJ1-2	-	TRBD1	TGTGCCAGCAGGGACCGGACAGGGAGCGGCTACACCTTC	CASRDRTGSGYTF
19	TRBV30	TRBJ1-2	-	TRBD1	TGTGCCTGGAGTCCCAACTTGTGGAGGACAGGGGGCGCCCCTGATGGCTACACCTTC	CAWSPNLWRTGGAPDGYTF
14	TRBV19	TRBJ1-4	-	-	TGTGCCAGTAGTCCCGAACCTTTCAGGGAAAAACTGTTTTTT	CASSPEPFREKLFF
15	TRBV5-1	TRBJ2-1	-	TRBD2	TGCGCCAGCAGCTCTGGGACTACCTACTACAATGAGCAGTTCTTC	CASSSGTTYYNEQFF
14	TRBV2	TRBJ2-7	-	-	TGTGCCAGCAGTGGGAACAGGGAAGGCTACGAGCAGTACTTC	CASSGNREGYEQYF
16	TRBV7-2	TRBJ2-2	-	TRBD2	TGTGCCAGCAGCTTAGATCAGCGGCGGGGGGGCGAGGAGCTGTTTTTT	CASSLDQRRGGEELFF
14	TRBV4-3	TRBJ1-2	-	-	TGCGCCAGCAGCCTCGGCGGGTTTTCCAATGGCTACACCTTC	CASSLGGFSNGYTF
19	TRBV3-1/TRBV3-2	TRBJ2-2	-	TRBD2	TGTGCCAGCAGCCAAGCTCGACTAGCGGGAGTCACGGGGACCGGGGAGCTGTTTTTT	CASSQARLAGVTGTGELFF
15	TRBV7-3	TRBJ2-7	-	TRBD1	TGTGCCAGCAATGATCCGGGACAGGGAGCCCACGAGCAGTACTTC	CASNDPGQGAHEQYF
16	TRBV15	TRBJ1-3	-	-	TGTGCCACCAGCAGAGGTGGTCCGGGGTCTGGAAACACCATATATTTT	CATSRGGPGSGNTIYF
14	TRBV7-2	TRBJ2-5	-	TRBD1	TGTGCCAGCAGCTTAGGGAGGACAGGGGAGACCCAGTACTTC	CASSLGRTGETQYF